The clone carrying this T cell receptor (beta chain) was seen only once. What it recognizes is unknown. The data originate from a study of cytomegalovirus exposure and HLA in healthy donors. PCR involved 60 Vbeta and 13 Jbeta primers. Clones were sequenced by immunoSEQ multiplex PCR, and TCRdb holds only the in-frame ones, with some missing. The sample includes around 130,000 clones, about 80% of them seen just once. V shed 6 bases, J shed 3 bases, and the junction held 14 bases outside the gene matches. Germline lookup yields CDR1 SGHTA and CDR2 FQGNSA. CDR3 size: 16 residues. Findings of the study overall: Earlier analysis found most TCR beta V segments productive about 87% or about 30% of the time.

This clonotype was sampled from a boy between 2 and 10 years old in good health and CMV-seronegative. V gene TRBV7-2 combines with J gene TRBJ2-7, with 7 bases fitting TRBD2. Sequencing was carried out using PBMCs. CDR3 nucleotide sequence: TGTGCCAGCAGTCCTTATCTAAGCGGGACGAACTACGAGCAGTACTTC. Translated: CASSPYLSGTNYEQYF.